This T cell receptor beta chain was sequenced in a study of PD-1 blockade in mismatch repair-deficient tumors. As for the study in general: Patients had fewer than 15 mismatch repair-deficient cancer types and were previously treated and progressing.

Libraries were prepared by immunoSEQ multiplex PCR; TCRdb keeps only in-frame clonotypes and omits some of them. The sample consists of some 120,000 clones, 85% to 90% of them appearing once. Trimming pared 5 bases from V and 8 bases from J, leaving 12 bases between. The length of the CDR3 is 12 residues. Germline CDR1 is SEHNR and CDR2 is FQNEAQ (reference sequence). The rearrangement links TRBV7-9 to TRBJ1-2; tentative D call: TRBD1 (6 bases). The input for sequencing was peripheral blood, taken almost 74 weeks after starting pembrolizumab. The receptor's source is an adult with mismatch repair-deficient cancer. CDR3 amino acids: CASSLGQQGYTF. The CDR3 region has the DNA TGTGCCAGCAGCCTTGGACAGCAGGGCTACACCTTC. Full variable domain (remainder filled in from reference TRBV7-9 and TRBJ1-2): DTGVSQNPRHKITKRGQNVTFRCDPISEHNRLYWYRQTLGQGPEFLTYFQNEAQLEKSRLLSDRFSAERPKGSFSTLEIQRTEQGDSAMYLCASSLGQQGYTFGSGTRLTVV.